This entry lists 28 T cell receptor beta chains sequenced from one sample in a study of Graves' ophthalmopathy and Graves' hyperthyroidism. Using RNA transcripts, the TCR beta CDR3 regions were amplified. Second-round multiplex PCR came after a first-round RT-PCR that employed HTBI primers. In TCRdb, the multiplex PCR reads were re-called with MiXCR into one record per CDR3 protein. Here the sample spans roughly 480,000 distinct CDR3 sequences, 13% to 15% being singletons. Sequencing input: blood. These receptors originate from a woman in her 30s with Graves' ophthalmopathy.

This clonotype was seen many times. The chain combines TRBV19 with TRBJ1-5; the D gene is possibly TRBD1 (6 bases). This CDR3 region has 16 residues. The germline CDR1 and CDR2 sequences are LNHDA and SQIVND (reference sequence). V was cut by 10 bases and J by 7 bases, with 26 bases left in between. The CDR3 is CATSGAEWNSHQPQHF. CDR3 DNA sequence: TGTGCCACCTCAGGGGCAGAGTGGAATTCACACCAGCCCCAGCATTTT.

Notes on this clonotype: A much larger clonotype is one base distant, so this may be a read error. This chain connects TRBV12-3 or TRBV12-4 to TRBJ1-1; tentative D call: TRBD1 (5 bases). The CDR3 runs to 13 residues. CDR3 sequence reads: CASSFLWGTEACF. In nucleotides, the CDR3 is TGTGCCAGCAGTTTCTTGTGGGGCACTGAAGCTTGCTTT.

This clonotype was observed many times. CDR3 DNA sequence: TGTGCCAGCAGATCGACCGGGACAGGGAGCTATGGCTACACCTTC. This encodes CASRSTGTGSYGYTF. The chain is built from TRBV6-2 or TRBV6-3 and TRBJ1-2; 9 positions match TRBD1. The junction had 9 bases not matched to a gene; V was cut back by 6 bases and J by 4 bases. CDR1 and CDR2 (germline): MNHEY, SVGEGT. The CDR3 is 15 amino acids.

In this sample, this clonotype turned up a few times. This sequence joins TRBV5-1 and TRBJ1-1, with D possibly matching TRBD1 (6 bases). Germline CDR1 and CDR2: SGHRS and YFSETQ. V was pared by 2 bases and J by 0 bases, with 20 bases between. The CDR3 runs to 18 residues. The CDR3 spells CASSFMPGQRLMNTEAFF. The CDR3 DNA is TGCGCCAGCAGCTTTATGCCCGGACAGCGCCTCATGAACACTGAAGCTTTCTTT.

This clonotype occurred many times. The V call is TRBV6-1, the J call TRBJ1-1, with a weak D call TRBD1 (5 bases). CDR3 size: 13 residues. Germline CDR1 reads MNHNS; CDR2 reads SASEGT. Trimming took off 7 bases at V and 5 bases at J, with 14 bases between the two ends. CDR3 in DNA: TGTGCCAGCATACCCTCTAGGGGTACTGAAGCTTTCTTT. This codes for CASIPSRGTEAFF.

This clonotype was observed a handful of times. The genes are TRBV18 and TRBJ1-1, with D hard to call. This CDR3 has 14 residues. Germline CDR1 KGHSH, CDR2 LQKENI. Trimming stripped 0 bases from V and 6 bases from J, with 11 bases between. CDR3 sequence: CASSPPAGSAEAFF. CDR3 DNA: TGTGCCAGCTCACCACCGGCGGGGTCGGCTGAAGCTTTCTTT.

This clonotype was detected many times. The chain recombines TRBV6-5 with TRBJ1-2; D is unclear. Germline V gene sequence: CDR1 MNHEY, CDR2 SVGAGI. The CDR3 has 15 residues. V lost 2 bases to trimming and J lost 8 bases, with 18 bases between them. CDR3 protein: CASSYGLGLLEGYTF. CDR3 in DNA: TGTGCCAGCAGTTACGGACTGGGTCTCCTCGAAGGCTACACCTTC.

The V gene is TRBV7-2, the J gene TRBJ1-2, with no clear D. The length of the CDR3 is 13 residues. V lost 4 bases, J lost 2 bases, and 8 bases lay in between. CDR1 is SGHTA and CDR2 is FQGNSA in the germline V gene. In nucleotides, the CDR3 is TGTGCCAGCAGCTCCGGGTCCAACTATGGCTACACCTTC. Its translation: CASSSGSNYGYTF.

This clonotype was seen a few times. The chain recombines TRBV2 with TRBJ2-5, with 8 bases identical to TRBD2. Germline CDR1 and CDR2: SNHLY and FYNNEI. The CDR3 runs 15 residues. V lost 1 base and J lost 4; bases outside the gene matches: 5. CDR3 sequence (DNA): TGTGCCAGCAGTGAAGAGCGGGAGTGGGGAGAGACCCAGTACTTC. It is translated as CASSEEREWGETQYF.

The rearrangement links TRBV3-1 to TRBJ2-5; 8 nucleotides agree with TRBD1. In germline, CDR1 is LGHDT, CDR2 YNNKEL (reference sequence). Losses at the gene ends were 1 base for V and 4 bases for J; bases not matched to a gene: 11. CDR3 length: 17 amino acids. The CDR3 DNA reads TGTGCCAGCAGCCAAGGGAGTGGACAGGGAAATCGAGAGACCCAGTACTTC. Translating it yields CASSQGSGQGNRETQYF.

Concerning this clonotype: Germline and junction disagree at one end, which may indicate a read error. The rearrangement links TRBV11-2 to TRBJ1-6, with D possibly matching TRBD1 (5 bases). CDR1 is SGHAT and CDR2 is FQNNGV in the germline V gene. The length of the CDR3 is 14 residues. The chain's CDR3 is CASSLVGVQSHLHF. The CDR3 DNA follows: TGTGCCAGCAGCTTAGTGGGGGTTCAGTCACACCTCCACTTT.

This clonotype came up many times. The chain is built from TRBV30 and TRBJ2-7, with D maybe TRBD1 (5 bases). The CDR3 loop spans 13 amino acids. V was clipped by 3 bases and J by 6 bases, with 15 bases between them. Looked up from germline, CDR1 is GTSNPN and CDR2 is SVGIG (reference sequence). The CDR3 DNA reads TGTGCCTGGAGGCCTCAAGGGGCTCGCGAGCAGTACTTC. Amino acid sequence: CAWRPQGAREQYF.

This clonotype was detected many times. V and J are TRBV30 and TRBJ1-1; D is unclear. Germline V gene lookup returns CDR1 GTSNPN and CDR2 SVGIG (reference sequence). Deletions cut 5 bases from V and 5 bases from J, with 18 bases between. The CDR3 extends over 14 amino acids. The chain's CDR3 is CAWDAGWEGTEAFF. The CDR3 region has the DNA TGTGCCTGGGATGCCGGGTGGGAGGGAACTGAAGCTTTCTTT. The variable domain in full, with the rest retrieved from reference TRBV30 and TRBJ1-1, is SQTIHQWPATLVQPVGSPLSLECTVEGTSNPNLYWYRQAAGRGLQLLFYSVGIGQISSEVPQNLSASRPQDRQFILSSKKLLLSDSGFYLCAWDAGWEGTEAFFGQGTRLTVV.

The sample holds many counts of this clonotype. For the CDR3, the DNA is TGTGCCACCAGCAGGGGGGGGACCCAGTACTTC. Translated, it gives CATSRGGTQYF. The chain couples TRBV15 to TRBJ2-5, with D possibly being TRBD2 (6 bases). Germline CDR1 and CDR2: LNHNV and YYDKDF (reference sequence). The CDR3 runs to 11 residues. The V end was cut by 3 bases, the J end by 7 bases, with 6 bases between.

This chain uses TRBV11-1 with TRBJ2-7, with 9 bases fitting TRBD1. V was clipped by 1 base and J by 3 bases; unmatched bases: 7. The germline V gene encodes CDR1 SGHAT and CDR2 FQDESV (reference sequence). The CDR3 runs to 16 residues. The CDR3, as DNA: TGTGCCAGCAGCTTAGGAAGGGGGACAGGGAACTACGAGCAGTACTTC. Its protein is CASSLGRGTGNYEQYF.

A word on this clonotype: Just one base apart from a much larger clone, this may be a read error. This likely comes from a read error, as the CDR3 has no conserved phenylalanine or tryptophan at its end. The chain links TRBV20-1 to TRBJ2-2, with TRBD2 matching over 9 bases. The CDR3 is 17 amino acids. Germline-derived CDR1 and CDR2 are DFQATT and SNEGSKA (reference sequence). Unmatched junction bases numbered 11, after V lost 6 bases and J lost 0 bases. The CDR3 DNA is TGCAGTGCCGGGGAGAGCGGGGGGCTTGCGAACACCGGGGAGCTGTTTGTT. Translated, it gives CSAGESGGLANTGELFV.

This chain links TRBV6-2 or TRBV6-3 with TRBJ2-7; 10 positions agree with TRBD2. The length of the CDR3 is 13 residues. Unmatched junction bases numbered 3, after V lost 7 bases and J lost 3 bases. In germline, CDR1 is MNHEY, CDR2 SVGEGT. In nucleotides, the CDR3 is TGTGCCAGCAAGCGGGAGGGCCTCTACGAGCAGTACTTC. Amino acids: CASKREGLYEQYF.

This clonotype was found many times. CDR3 amino acids: CASSVEPSGNTIYF. The CDR3 nucleotides read TGTGCCAGCAGCGTAGAACCCTCTGGAAACACCATATATTTT. V gene TRBV9 combines with J gene TRBJ1-3; D is undetermined. Germline CDR1 and CDR2: SGDLS and YYNGEE. This CDR3 has 14 residues. Trimming stripped 0 bases from V and 0 bases from J, with 4 bases between.

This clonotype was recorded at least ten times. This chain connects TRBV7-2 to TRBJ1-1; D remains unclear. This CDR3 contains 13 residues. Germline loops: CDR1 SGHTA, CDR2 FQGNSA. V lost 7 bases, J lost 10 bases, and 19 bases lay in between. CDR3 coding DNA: TGTGCCAGCACCCTTCAAGACGGTTTGCGAGCTTTCTTT. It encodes CASTLQDGLRAFF.

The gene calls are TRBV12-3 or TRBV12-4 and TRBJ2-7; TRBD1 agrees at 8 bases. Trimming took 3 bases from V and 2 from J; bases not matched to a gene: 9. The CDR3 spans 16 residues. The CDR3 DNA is TGTGCCAGCAGTTTCCGGGTGGACAGGGTCCCCTACGAGCAGTACTTC. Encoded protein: CASSFRVDRVPYEQYF.

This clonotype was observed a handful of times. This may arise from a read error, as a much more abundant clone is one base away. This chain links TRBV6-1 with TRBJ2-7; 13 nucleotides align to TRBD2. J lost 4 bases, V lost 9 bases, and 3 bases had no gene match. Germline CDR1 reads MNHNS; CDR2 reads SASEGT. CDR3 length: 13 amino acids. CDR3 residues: CASQTSGRYEQYF. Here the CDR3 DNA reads TGTGCCAGTCAGACTAGCGGGAGGTACGAGCAGTACTTC.

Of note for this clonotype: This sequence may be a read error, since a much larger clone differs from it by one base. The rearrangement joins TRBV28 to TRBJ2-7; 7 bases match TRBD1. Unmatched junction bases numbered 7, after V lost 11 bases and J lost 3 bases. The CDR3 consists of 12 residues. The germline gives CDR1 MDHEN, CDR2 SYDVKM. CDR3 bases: TGTGCCGGCCAAACAGGGGACTACGAGCAGTACTTC. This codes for CAGQTGDYEQYF.

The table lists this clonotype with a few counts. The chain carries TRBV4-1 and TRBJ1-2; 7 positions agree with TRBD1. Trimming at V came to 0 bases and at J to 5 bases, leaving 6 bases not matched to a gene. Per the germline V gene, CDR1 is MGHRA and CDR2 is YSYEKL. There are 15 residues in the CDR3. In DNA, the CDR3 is TGCGCCAGCAGCCAAGAAAAGGGGGCGCGGTATGGCTACACCTTC. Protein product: CASSQEKGARYGYTF.

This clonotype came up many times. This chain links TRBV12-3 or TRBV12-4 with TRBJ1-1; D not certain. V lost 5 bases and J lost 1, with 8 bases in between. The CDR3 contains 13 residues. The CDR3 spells CASSRPSNTEAFF. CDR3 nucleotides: TGTGCCAGCAGTCGACCCTCGAACACTGAAGCTTTCTTT.

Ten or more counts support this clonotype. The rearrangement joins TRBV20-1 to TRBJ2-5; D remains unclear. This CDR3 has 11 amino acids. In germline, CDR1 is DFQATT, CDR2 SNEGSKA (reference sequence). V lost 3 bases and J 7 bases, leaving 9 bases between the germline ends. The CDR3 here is CSASPWRTQYF. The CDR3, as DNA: TGCAGTGCTAGCCCCTGGAGGACCCAGTACTTC.

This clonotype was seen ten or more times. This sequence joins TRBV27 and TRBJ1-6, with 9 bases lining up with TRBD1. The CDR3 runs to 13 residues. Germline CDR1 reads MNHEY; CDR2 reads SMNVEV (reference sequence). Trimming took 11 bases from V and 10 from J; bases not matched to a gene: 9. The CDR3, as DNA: TGTGCCGGGGGACAGGGCAGGAACTCACCCCTCCACTTT. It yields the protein CAGGQGRNSPLHF.

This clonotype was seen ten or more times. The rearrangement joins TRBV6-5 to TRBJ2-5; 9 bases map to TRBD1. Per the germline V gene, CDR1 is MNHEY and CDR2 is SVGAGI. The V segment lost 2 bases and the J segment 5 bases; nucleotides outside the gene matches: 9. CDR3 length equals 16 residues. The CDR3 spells CASSYPRTGVRETQYF. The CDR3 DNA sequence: TGTGCCAGCAGTTACCCCCGGACAGGGGTAAGGGAGACCCAGTACTTC.

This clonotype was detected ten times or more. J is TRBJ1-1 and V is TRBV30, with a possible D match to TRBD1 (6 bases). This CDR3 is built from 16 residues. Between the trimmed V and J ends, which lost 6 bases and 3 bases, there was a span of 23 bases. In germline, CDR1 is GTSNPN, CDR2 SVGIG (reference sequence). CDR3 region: CACIRGRTRRDTEAFF. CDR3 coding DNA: TGTGCCTGTATCAGGGGCAGGACTCGCAGGGACACTGAAGCTTTCTTT.